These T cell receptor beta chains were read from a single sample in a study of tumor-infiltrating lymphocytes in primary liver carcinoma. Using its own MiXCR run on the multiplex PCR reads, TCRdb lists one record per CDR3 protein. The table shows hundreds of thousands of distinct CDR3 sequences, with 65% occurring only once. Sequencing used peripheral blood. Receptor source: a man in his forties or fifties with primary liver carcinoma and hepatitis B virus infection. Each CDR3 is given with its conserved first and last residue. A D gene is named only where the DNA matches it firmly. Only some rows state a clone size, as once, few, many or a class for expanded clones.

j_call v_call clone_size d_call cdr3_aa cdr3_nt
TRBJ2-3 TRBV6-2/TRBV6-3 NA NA CAIRRGSTDTQYF TGTGCCATCCGGCGGGGTAGCACAGATACGCAGTATTTC
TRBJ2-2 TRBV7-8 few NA CASSLYTMTGELFF TGTGCCAGCAGCTTATACACGATGACCGGGGAGCTGTTTTTT
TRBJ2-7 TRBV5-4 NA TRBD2 CDSSPGTSGSYEQYF TGTGACAGCAGCCCAGGGACTAGCGGGAGCTACGAGCAGTACTTC
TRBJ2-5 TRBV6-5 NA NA CASTPGTAPGTQYF TGCGCCAGCACCCCCGGGACCGCTCCAGGGACCCAGTACTTC
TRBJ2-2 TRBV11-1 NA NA CASSISLNNGELFF TGTGCGAGTAGCATTTCACTGAACAACGGGGAGCTGTTTTTT
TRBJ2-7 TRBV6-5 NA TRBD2 CAGIGRGLNEQYF TGTGCCGGCATAGGGAGGGGACTGAACGAGCAGTACTTC
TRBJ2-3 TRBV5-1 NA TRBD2 CASSSTGTSGTDTQYF TGCGCCAGCAGCTCGACCGGGACTAGCGGGACAGATACGCAGTATTTT
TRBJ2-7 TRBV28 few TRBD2 CASSLYRGGLVGYEQYF TGTGCCAGCAGTTTATATCGGGGGGGGCTAGTAGGGTACGAGCAGTACTTC
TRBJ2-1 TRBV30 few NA CAGGNLGRSYNEQFF TGTGCCGGCGGAAATCTCGGACGGTCCTACAATGAGCAGTTCTTC
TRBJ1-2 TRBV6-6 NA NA CASSSSRGTEDYGYTF TGTGCCAGCAGTTCCTCTCGAGGGACTGAGGACTATGGCTACACCTTC
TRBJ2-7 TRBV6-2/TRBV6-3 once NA CASSYSTLASERYF TGTGCCAGCAGTTACTCCACACTCGCGTCCGAGCGGTACTTC
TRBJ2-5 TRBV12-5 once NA CASGLLRQQETQYF TGTGCTAGTGGTTTGCTGAGACAACAAGAGACCCAGTACTTC
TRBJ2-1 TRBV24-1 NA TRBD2 CATSAVLTSGDSYNEQFF TGTGCCACCAGTGCCGTATTGACTAGCGGGGACTCCTACAATGAGCAGTTCTTC
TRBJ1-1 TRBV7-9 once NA CASRHSTGNTEAFF TGTGCCAGCAGACATTCGACAGGTAACACTGAAGCTTTCTTT
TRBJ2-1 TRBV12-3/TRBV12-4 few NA CASIRNLGYNEQFF TGTGCCAGCATTCGAAATTTGGGTTACAATGAGCAGTTCTTC
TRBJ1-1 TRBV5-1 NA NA CASSLTLLRRGNTEAFF TGCGCCAGCAGCTTGACCTTGTTAAGAAGAGGGAACACTGAAGCTTTCTTT
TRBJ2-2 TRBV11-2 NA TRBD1 CASSTYRGLSGELFF TGTGCCAGCAGCACATACAGGGGGCTGAGCGGGGAGCTGTTTTTT
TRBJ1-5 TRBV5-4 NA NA CASSLEPNQPLHF TGTGCCAGCAGCTTGGAACCTAATCAGCCCCTGCATTTT
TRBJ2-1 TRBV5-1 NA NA CASSLGMRNEQFF TGCGCCAGCAGCTTGGGAATGAGAAATGAGCAGTTCTTC
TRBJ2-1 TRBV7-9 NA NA CASSRNSGGERFF TGTGCCAGCAGCCGAAACTCTGGCGGTGAGCGGTTCTTC
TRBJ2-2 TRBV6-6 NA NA CVSSYSESYTGELFF TGTGTCAGCAGTTACTCTGAGTCCTACACCGGGGAGCTGTTTTTT
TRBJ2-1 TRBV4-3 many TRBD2 CASSQLSGWGNEQFF TGCGCCAGCAGCCAACTTAGCGGGTGGGGAAATGAGCAGTTCTTC
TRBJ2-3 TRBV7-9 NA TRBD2 CASSFSGTSVQDTDTQYF TGTGCCAGCAGCTTCAGTGGGACTAGCGTACAAGACACAGATACGCAGTATTTT
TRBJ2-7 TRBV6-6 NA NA CASSYLHVYEQYF TGTGCCAGCAGTTACTTACACGTCTACGAGCAGTACTTC
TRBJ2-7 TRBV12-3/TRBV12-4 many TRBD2 CASTWGGSAYEQYF TGTGCCAGCACCTGGGGCGGGAGCGCCTACGAGCAGTACTTC
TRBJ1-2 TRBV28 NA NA CASSLRPLLGGYTF TGTGCCAGCAGTTTACGCCCGCTATTGGGTGGCTACACCTTC
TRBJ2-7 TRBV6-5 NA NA CASSGRGVSYEQYF TGTGCCAGCAGTGGACGAGGGGTTTCCTACGAGCAGTACTTC
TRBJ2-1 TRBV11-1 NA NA CANSDSSSPYNEEFF TGTGCCAACAGCGACTCTAGCTCACCCTACAATGAGGAGTTCTTC
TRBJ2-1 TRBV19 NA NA CASRNFRGVNEQFF TGTGCCAGTAGGAACTTTCGCGGAGTGAATGAGCAGTTCTTC
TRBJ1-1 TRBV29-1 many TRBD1 CSAKLLGQGRTEAFF TGCAGCGCCAAACTACTGGGACAGGGTAGGACTGAAGCTTTCTTT
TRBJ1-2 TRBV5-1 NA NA CASSDKKTGHYGYTF TGCGCCAGCAGCGACAAGAAGACGGGACATTATGGCTACACCTTC
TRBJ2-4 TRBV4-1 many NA CASSQADSPKIQYF TGCGCCAGCAGCCAAGCAGACTCGCCAAAGATTCAGTACTTC
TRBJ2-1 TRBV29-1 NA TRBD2 CSVEEERGGSYNEQFF TGCAGCGTTGAAGAGGAGCGGGGGGGTTCCTACAATGAACAGTTCTTC
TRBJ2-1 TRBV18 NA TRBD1 CASPPGTGSYNEQFF TGTGCCAGCCCACCAGGGACAGGGTCCTACAATGAGCAGTTCTTC
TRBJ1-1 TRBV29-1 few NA CSVEDRGVNTEAFF TGCAGCGTTGAAGACAGGGGCGTGAACACTGAAGCTTTCTTT